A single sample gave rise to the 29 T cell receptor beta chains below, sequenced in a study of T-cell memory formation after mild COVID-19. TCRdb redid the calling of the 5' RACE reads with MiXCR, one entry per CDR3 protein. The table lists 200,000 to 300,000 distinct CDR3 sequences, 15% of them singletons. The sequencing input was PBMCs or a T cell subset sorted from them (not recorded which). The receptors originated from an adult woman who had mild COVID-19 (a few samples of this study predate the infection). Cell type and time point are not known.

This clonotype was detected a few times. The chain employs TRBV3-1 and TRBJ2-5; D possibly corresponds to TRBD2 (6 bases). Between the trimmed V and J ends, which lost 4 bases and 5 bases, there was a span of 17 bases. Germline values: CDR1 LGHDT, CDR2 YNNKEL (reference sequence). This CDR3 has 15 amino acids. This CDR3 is CASSPSGEVAETQYF. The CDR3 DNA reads TGTGCCAGCAGCCCATCGGGAGAAGTAGCCGAGACCCAGTACTTC.

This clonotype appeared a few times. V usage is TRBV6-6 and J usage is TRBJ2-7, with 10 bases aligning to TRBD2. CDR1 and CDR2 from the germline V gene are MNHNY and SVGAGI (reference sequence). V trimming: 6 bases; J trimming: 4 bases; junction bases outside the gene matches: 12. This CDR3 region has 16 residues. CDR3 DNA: TGTGCCAGCAGGCCCCCTTCTAGCGGGGGCAGGTACGAGCAGTACTTC. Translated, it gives CASRPPSSGGRYEQYF.

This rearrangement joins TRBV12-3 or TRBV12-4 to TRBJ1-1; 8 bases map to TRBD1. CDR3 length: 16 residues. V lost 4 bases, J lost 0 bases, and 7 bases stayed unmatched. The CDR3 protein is CASSWGTGRLNTEAFF. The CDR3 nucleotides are TGTGCCAGCAGTTGGGGGACAGGACGACTGAACACTGAAGCTTTCTTT.

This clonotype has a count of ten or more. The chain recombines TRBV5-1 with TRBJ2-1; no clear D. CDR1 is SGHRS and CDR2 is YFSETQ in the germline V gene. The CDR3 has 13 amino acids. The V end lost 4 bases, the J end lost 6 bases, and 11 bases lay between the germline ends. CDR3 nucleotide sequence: TGCGCCAGCAGCGCCCCCGGCAGCAATGAGCAGTTCTTC. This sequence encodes CASSAPGSNEQFF.

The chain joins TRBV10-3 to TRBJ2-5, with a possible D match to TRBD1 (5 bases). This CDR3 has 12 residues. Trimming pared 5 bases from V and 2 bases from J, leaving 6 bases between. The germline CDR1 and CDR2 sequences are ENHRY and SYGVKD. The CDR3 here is CAISRGQETQYF. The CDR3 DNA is TGTGCCATCAGTAGGGGACAAGAGACCCAGTACTTC.

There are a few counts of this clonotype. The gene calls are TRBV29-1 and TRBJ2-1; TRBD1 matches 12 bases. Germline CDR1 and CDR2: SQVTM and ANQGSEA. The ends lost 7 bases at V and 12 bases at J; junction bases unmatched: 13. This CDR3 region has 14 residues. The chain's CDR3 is CSAPGQGAVRGQFF. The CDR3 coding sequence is TGCAGCGCTCCGGGACAGGGGGCGGTCCGGGGGCAGTTCTTC.

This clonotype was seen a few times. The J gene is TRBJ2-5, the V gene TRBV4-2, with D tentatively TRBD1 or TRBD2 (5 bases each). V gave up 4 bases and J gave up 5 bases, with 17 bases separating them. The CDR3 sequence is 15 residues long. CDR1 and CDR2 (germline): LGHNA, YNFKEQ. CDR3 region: CASSLGTRVEETQYF. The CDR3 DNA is TGTGCCAGCAGCCTCGGGACCCGGGTTGAGGAGACCCAGTACTTC.

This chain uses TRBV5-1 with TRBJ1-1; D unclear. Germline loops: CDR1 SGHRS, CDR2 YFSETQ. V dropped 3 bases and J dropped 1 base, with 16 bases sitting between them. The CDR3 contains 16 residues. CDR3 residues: CASSSRRTETNTEAFF. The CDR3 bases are TGCGCCAGCAGCTCCCGACGGACGGAAACGAACACTGAAGCTTTCTTT.

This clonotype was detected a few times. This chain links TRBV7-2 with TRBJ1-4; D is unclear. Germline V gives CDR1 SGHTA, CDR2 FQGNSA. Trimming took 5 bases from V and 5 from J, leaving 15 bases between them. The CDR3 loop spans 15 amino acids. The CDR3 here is CASSRASIGNEKLFF. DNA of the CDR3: TGTGCCAGCAGCCGAGCCTCTATAGGAAATGAAAAACTGTTTTTT.

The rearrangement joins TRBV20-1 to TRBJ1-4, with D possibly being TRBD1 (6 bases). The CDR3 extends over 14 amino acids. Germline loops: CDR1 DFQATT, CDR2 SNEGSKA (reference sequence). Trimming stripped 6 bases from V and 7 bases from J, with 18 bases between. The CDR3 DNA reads TGCAGTGCCGTAGGGGGGGTAGGTGGTGAAAAACTGTTTTTT. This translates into CSAVGGVGGEKLFF.

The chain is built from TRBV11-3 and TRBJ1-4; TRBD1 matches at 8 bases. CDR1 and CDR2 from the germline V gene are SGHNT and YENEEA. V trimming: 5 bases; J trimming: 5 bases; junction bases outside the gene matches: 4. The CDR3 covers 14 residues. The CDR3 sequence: CASSLTGDNEKLFF. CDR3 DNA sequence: TGTGCCAGCAGCCTGACAGGGGACAATGAAAAACTGTTTTTT.

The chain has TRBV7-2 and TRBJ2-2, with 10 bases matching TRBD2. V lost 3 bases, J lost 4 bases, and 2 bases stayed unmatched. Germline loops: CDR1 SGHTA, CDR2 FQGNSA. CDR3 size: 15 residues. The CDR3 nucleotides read TGTGCCAGCAGCTTTTTAGCGGGAGGCACCGGGGAGCTGTTTTTT. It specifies CASSFLAGGTGELFF.

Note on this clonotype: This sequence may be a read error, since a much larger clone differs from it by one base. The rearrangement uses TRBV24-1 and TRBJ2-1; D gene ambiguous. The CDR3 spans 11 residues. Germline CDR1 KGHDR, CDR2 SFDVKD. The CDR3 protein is CATRSYNERFF. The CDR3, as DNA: TGTGCCACCAGATCCTACAATGAGCGGTTCTTC.

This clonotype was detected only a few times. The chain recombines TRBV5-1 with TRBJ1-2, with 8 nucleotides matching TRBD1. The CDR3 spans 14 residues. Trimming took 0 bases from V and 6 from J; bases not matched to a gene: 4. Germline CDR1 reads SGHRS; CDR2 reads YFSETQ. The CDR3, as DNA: TGCGCCAGCAGCTTGGACAGGGGGACTCATGGCTACACCTTC. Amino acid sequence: CASSLDRGTHGYTF.

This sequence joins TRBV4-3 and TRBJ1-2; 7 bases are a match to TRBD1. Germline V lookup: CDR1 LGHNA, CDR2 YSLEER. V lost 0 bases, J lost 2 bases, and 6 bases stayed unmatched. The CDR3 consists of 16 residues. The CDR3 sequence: CASSQEPQGGNYGYTF. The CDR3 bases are TGCGCCAGCAGCCAAGAACCCCAGGGGGGGAACTATGGCTACACCTTC.

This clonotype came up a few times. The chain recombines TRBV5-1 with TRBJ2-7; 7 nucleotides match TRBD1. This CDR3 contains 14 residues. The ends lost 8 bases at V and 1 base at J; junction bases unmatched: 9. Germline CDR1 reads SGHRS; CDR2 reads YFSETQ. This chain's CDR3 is CASSDREGSYEQYF. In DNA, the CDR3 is TGCGCCAGTAGCGACAGGGAAGGGTCCTACGAGCAGTACTTC.

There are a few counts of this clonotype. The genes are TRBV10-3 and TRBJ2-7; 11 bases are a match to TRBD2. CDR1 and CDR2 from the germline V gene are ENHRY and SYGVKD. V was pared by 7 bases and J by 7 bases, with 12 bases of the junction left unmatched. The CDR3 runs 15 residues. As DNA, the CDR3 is TGTGCCATCAACCGCTTAGCGGGAGGGCCGGGTGAGCAGTACTTC. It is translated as CAINRLAGGPGEQYF.

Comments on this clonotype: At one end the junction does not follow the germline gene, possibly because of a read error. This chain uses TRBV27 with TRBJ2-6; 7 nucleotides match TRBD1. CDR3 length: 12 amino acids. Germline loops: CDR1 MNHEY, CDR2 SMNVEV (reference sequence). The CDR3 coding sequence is TGTGCCAGCAAGCGATCCCCCGACAGGGAGCCTTTC. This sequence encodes CASKRSPDREPF.

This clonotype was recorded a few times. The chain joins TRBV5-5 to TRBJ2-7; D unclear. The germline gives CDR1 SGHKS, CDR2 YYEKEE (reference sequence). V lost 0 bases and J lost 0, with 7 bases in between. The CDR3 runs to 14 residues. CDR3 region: CASSLVSPSYEQYF. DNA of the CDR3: TGTGCCAGCAGCTTGGTTAGCCCCTCCTACGAGCAGTACTTC. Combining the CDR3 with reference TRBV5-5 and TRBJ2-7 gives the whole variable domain DAGVTQSPTHLIKTRGQQVTLRCSPISGHKSVSWYQQVLGQGPQFIFQYYEKEERGRGNFPDRFSARQFPNYSSELNVNALLLGDSALYLCASSLVSPSYEQYFGPGTRLTVT.

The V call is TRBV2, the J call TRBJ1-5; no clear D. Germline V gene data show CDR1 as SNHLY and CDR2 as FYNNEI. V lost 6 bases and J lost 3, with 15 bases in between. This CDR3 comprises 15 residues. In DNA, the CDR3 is TGTGCCAGCAGACTGAGTGGCGGGTTCAATCAGCCCCAGCATTTT. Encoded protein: CASRLSGGFNQPQHF.

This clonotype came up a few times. The CDR3 spells CASSQDLREGRDEQFF. DNA for the CDR3: TGTGCCAGCAGCCAAGATCTCCGGGAGGGCCGGGATGAGCAGTTCTTC. V is TRBV4-2 and J is TRBJ2-1; 8 bases match TRBD2. CDR1 LGHNA and CDR2 YNFKEQ come from the germline V gene. The CDR3 has 16 residues. J was trimmed by 8 bases and V by 0 bases; bases with no gene match: 9.

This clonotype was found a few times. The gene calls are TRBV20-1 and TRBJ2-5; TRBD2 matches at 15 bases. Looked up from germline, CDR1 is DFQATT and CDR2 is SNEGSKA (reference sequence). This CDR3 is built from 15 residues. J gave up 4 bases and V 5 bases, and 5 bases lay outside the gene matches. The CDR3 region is CSARTSGRAGETQYF. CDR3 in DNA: TGCAGTGCTCGGACTAGCGGGAGGGCAGGAGAGACCCAGTACTTC.

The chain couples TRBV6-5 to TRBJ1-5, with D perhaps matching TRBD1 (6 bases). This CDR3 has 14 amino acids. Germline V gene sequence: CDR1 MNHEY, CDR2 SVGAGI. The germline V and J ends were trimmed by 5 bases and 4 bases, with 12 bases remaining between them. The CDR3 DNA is TGTGCCAGCAGTCACAGGGAGGTGAATCAGCCCCAGCATTTT. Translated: CASSHREVNQPQHF.

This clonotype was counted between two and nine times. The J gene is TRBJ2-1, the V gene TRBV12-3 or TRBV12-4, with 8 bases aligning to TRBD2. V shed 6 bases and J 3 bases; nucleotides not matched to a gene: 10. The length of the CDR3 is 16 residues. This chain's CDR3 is CASSLYSGTSYNEQFF. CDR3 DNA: TGTGCCAGCAGCCTATATAGCGGGACGAGCTACAATGAGCAGTTCTTC.

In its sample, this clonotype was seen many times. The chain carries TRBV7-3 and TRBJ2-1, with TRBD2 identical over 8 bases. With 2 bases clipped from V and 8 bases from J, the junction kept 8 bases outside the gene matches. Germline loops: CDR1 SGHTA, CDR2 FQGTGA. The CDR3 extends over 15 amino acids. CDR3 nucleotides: TGTGCCAGCAGCTTACAAGCGGGAGAATCCCATGAGCAGTTCTTC. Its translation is CASSLQAGESHEQFF. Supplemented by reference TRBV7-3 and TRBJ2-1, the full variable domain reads GAGVSQTPSNKVTEKGKYVELRCDPISGHTALYWYRQSLGQGPEFLIYFQGTGAADDSGLPNDRFFAVRPEGSVSTLKIQRTERGDSAVYLCASSLQAGESHEQFFGPGTRLTVL.

The CDR3 bases are TGTGCCACCAGCGTTCCGGGACTAGCCCTATACGAGCAGTACTTC. Its protein is CATSVPGLALYEQYF. The chain uses TRBV15 and TRBJ2-7; 9 bases align to TRBD2. CDR3 size: 15 residues. Germline CDR1 LNHNV, CDR2 YYDKDF (reference sequence). With 5 bases clipped from V and 4 bases from J, the junction kept 9 bases outside the gene matches. Combining the CDR3 with reference TRBV15 and TRBJ2-7 gives the whole variable domain DAMVIQNPRYQVTQFGKPVTLSCSQTLNHNVMYWYQQKSSQAPKLLFHYYDKDFNNEADTPDNFQSRRPNTSFCFLDIRSPGLGDTAMYLCATSVPGLALYEQYFGPGTRLTVT.

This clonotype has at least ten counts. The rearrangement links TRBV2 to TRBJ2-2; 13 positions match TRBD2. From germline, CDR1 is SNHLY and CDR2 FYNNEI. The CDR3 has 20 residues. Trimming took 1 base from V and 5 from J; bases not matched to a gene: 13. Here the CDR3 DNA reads TGTGCCAGCAGTGAAGAACGGGACATATGGACTAGCGGGAGAACCGGGGAGCTGTTTTTT. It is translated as CASSEERDIWTSGRTGELFF. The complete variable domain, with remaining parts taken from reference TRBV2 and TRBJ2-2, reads EPEVTQTPSHQVTQMGQEVILRCVPISNHLYFYWYRQILGQKVEFLVSFYNNEISEKSEIFDDQFSVERPDGSNFTLKIRSTKLEDSAMYFCASSEERDIWTSGRTGELFFGEGSRLTVL.

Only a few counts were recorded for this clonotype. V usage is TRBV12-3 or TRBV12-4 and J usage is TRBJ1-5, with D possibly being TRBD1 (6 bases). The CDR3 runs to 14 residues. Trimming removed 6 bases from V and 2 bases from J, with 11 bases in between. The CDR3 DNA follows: TGTGCCAGCAGACCCAACAGGGGCAATCAGCCCCAGCATTTT. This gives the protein CASRPNRGNQPQHF.

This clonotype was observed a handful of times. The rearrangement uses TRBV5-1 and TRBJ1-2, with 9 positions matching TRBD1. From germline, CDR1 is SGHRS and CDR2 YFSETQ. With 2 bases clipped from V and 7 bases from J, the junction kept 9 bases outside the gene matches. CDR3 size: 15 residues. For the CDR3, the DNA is TGCGCCAGCAGCTTCGCGGGACAGGGAACAGGTGGCTACACCTTC. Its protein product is CASSFAGQGTGGYTF. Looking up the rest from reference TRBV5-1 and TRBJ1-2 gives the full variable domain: KAGVTQTPRYLIKTRGQQVTLSCSPISGHRSVSWYQQTPGQGLQFLFEYFSETQRNKGNFPGRFSGRQFSNSRSEMNVSTLELGDSALYLCASSFAGQGTGGYTFGSGTRLTVV.